The rows below give T cell receptor beta chains drawn from one sample of a study of blood T cells in healthy people across ages. TCRdb re-derived calls from the 5' RACE reads in MiXCR, one entry per CDR3 protein. The sample records 2 million or so distinct CDR3 sequences, around 50% being singletons. Sequencing was performed on blood. Source of these receptors: a woman between 40 and 50 years old in good health. CDR3s include the opening cysteine and the closing phenylalanine or tryptophan.

v_call cdr3_aa
TRBV20-1 CSAPPPGQTRTDTQYF
TRBV7-2 CASSSRGGLDTDTQYF
TRBV29-1 CSVKGATYEQYF
TRBV5-1 CAGSQDRGWTEAFF
TRBV15 CATSSQWGSTDTQYF
TRBV7-2 CASSLDRERDTQYF
TRBV15 CATSRDGQGSPPLHF
TRBV27 CASSLKDRANIQYF
TRBV4-1 CASSPPRGVEGDQPQHF
TRBV29-1 CSVSDRKETQYF
TRBV5-6 CASSSVGSGLVYNEQFF
TRBV7-2 CASLRGGSYNEQFF
TRBV9 CASSDGGGYGYTF
TRBV15 CATSRERTGTDTQYF
TRBV12-3/TRBV12-4 CASSLGLGLPDTQYF
TRBV20-1 CSARDLRGASYEQYF
TRBV6-2/TRBV6-3 CASSSDGTVSGANVLTF
TRBV27 CASSLSGRATEQYF
TRBV4-1 CASSPGQGPMNTEAFF
TRBV11-1 CASSRHRANTEAFF
TRBV20-1 CSAWTSGSYNEQFF
TRBV5-6 CASSIRTSGNYNEQFF
TRBV27 CASSLWTGGHGANVLTF
TRBV6-2/TRBV6-3 CASSYSTRVQVGGYTF
TRBV6-5 CASSYGSGGNEQFF
TRBV27 CARGLGGTYEQYF
TRBV27 CASRPAVAGRVEFF
TRBV5-5 CASDGGRAPTEQYF
TRBV3-1 CASSPDYSRPSSYEQYF
TRBV7-2 CASSLFGVGSGGYEQYF
TRBV7-2 CASSLEDGDGYTF
TRBV20-1 CSAKLRGPYEQYF
TRBV10-3 CAIKGVGSYEQYF
TRBV6-5 CASSYAGQPIYEQYF
TRBV15 CATSREGAGYEKLFF
TRBV29-1 CSVSGVAGFTYEQYF
TRBV12-3/TRBV12-4 CASSLIAGRNEQYF
TRBV25-1 CASSEYGVGNSPLHF
TRBV20-1 CSVNTRRSQETQYF
TRBV3-1 CASSQGVLRAYEQYF
TRBV20-1 CSARGGSGGNNEQFF
TRBV5-5 CASSPGHRVSTDTQYF
TRBV7-9 CASSSRQGTRDTQYF
TRBV20-1 CSAESIWTEYSNQPQHF
TRBV7-2 CASSLGQSYTF
TRBV20-1 CSAMDLYGQYF
TRBV29-1 CSVTGAGGEKLFF
TRBV20-1 CSAREGGGETQYF
TRBV24-1 CATSKGRETQNF
TRBV20-1 CSALNLGGARDTQYF
TRBV5-1 CASSWGPTGNGYTF
TRBV7-2 CASSDMGSRSPLHF
TRBV12-3/TRBV12-4 CASISGGGVQITNEKLFF
TRBV11-3 CASSSPPGNEQFF
TRBV7-9 CASSQQSRNEKLFF
TRBV4-1 CASSQAPGVLSYEQYF
TRBV9 CASSMSGGAKETQYF
TRBV4-3 CASSQVVPANTEAFF
TRBV20-1 CSARDQSSYNSPLHF